This T cell receptor beta chain was obtained from a study of cytomegalovirus exposure and HLA in healthy donors. Study-level results: The tendency of first-cohort TCR clusters to co-occur in the roughly 120 validation repertoires was identified by a subsequent analysis.

The CDR3 has 15 amino acids. CDR1 and CDR2 (germline): SGHDT, YYEEEE. V gave up 0 bases and J gave up 8 bases, with 14 bases separating them. Sequencing was performed with immunoSEQ multiplex PCR; in TCRdb, only in-frame clones are kept and a portion is missing. The table lists over 250,000 clones, about 86% of them singletons. As concerns this clone: The antigen remains unidentified.

The chain uses TRBV5-6 and TRBJ1-4; weak D call: TRBD1 (6 bases). The sequenced material came from PBMCs. The TCR sequence derives from a woman under 30 in good health and CMV-seronegative. CDR3 sequence reads: CASSLARGLGEKLFF. In DNA form, the CDR3 reads TGTGCCAGCAGCTTGGCCAGGGGATTGGGGGAAAAACTGTTTTTT. The full variable domain, rest sourced from reference TRBV5-6 and TRBJ1-4, is DAGVTQSPTHLIKTRGQQVTLRCSPKSGHDTVSWYQQALGQGPQFIFQYYEEEERQRGNFPDRFSGHQFPNYSSELNVNALLLGDSALYLCASSLARGLGEKLFFGSGTQLSVL.